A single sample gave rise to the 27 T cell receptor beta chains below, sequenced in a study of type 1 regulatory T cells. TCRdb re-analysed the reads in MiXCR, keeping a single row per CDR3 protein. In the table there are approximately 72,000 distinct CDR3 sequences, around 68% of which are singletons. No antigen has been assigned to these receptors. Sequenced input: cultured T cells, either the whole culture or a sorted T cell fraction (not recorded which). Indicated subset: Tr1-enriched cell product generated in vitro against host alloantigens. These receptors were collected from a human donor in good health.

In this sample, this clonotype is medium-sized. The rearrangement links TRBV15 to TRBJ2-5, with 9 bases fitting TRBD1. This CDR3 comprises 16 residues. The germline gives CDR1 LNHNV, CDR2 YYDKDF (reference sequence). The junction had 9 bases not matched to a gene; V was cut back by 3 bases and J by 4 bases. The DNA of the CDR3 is TGTGCCACCAGCAGTGAGGGACAGGGACGTCGAGAGACCCAGTACTTC. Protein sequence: CATSSEGQGRRETQYF.

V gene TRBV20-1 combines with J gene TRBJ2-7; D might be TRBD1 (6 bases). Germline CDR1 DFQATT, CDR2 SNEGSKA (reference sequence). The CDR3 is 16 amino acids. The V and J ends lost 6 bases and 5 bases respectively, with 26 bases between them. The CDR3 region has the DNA TGCAGTGCCAATGACCTGCAGGGGCCCACAATAGACGAGCAGTACTTC. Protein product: CSANDLQGPTIDEQYF.

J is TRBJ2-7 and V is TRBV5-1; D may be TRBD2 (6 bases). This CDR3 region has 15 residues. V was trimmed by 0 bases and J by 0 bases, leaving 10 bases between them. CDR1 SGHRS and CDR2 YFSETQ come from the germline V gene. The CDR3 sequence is CASSLGSGLSYEQYF. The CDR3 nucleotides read TGCGCCAGCAGCTTGGGAAGCGGGCTCTCCTACGAGCAGTACTTC.

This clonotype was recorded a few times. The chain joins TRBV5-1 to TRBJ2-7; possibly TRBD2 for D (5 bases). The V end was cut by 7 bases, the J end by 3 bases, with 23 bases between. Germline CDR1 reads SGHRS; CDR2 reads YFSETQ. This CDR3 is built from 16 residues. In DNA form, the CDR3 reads TGCGCCAGCGGGGAGAGGACGGAAAAAACTCACTACGAGCAGTACTTC. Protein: CASGERTEKTHYEQYF.

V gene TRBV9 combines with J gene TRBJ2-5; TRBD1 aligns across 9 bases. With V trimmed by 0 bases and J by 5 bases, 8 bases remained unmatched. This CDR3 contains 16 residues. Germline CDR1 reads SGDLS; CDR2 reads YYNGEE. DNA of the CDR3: TGTGCCAGCAGCGTAGGACCGGGACAGGGTCTGGAGACCCAGTACTTC. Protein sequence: CASSVGPGQGLETQYF.

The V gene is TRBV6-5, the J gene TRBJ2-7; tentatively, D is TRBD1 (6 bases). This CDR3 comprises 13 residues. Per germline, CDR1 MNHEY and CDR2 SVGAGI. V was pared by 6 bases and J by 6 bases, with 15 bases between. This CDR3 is CASSQGQLGEQYF. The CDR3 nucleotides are TGTGCCAGCAGCCAGGGGCAGTTGGGCGAGCAGTACTTC.

CDR3 DNA sequence: TGTGCCAGCAGCCTCGCCGGGACTAGCGGGAGCAATGAGCAGTTCTTC. Translation gives CASSLAGTSGSNEQFF. The V gene is TRBV7-2, the J gene TRBJ2-1, with 14 bases identical to TRBD2. The germline V gene encodes CDR1 SGHTA and CDR2 FQGNSA. V shed 5 bases, J shed 6 bases, and the junction held 6 bases outside the gene matches. The CDR3 has 16 amino acids.

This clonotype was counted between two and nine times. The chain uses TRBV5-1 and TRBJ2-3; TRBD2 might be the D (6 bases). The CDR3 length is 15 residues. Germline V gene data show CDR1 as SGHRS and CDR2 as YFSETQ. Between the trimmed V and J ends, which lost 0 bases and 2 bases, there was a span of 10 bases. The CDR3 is CASSLGGGDTDTQYF. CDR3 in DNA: TGCGCCAGCAGCTTGGGTGGCGGGGACACAGATACGCAGTATTTT.

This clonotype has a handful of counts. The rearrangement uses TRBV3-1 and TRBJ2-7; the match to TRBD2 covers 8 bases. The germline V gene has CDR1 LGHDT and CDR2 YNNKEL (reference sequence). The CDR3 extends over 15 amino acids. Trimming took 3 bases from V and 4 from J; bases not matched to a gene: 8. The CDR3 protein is CASSHRLAYNYEQYF. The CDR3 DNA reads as TGTGCCAGCAGCCACAGACTAGCGTACAATTACGAGCAGTACTTC.

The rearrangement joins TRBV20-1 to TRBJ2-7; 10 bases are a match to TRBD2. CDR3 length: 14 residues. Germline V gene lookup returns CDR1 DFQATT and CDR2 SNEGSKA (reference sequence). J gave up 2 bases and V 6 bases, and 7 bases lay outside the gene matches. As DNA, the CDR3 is TGCAGTGCGGCCGGGACTAGCGACACCTACGAGCAGTACTTC. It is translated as CSAAGTSDTYEQYF.

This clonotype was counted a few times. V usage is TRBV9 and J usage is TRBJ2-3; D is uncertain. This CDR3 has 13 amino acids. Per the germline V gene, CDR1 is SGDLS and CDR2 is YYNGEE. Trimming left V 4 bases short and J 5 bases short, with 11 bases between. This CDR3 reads CASSIQTGDTQYF. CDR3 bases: TGTGCCAGCAGCATTCAGACGGGAGATACGCAGTATTTT.

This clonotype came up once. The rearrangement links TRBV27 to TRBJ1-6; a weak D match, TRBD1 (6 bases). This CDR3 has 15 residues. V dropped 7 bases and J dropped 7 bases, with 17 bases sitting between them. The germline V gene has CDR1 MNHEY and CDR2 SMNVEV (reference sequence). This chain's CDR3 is CASNSAGAPNSPLHF. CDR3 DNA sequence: TGTGCCAGCAATTCCGCGGGGGCCCCCAATTCACCCCTCCACTTT.

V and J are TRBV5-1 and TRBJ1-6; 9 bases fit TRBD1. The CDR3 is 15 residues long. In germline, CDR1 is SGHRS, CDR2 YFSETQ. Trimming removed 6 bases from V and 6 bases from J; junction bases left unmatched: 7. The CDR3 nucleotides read TGCGCCAGCAACCGGGACAGGGACTCTAATTCACCCCTCCACTTT. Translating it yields CASNRDRDSNSPLHF. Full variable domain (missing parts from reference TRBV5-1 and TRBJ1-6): KAGVTQTPRYLIKTRGQQVTLSCSPISGHRSVSWYQQTPGQGLQFLFEYFSETQRNKGNFPGRFSGRQFSNSRSEMNVSTLELGDSALYLCASNRDRDSNSPLHFGNGTRLTVT.

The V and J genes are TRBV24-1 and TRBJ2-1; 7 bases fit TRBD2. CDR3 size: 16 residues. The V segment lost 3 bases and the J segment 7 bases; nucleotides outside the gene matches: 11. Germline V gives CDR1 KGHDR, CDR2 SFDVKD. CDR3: CATSDPKAGKSNEQFF. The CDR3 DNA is TGTGCCACCAGTGATCCGAAAGCGGGAAAATCGAATGAGCAGTTCTTC.

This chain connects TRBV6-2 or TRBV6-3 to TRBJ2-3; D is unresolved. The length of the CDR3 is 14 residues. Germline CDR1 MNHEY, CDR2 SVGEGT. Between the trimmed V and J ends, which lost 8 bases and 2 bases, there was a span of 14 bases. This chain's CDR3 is CASSLPWNTDTQYF. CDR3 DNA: TGTGCCAGCTCCCTTCCGTGGAACACAGATACGCAGTATTTT.

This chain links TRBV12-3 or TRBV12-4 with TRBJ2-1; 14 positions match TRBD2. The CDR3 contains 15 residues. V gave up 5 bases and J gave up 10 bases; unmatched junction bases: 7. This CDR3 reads CASSLGTSGRKEQFF. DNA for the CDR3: TGTGCCAGCAGTCTCGGGACTAGCGGGAGAAAAGAGCAGTTCTTC.

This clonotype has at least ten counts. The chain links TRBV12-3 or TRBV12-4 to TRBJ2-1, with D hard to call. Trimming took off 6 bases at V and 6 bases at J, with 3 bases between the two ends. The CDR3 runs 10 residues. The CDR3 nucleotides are TGTGCCAGCAGGGCCAATGAGCAGTTCTTC. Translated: CASRANEQFF.

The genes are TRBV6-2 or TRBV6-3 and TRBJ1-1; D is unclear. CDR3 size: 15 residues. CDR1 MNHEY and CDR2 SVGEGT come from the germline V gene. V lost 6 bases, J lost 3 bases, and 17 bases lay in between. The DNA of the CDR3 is TGTGCCAGCAGCTTCGGATCCGTGATCGACACTGAAGCTTTCTTT. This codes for CASSFGSVIDTEAFF.

The CDR3 DNA sequence: TGCAGTGCTAGGTCTGGGACGGGGGCCAAAAACATTCAGTACTTC. It encodes CSARSGTGAKNIQYF. This chain joins TRBV20-1 and TRBJ2-4; D may correspond to TRBD1 or TRBD2 (5 bases each). This CDR3 comprises 15 residues. The germline V gene has CDR1 DFQATT and CDR2 SNEGSKA (reference sequence). V lost 3 bases to trimming and J lost 1 base, with 13 bases between them.

CDR3 sequence (DNA): TGTGCCACCAGCTGGGGACAATCTGGGGCCAACGTCCTGACTTTC. Translated, it gives CATSWGQSGANVLTF. The chain employs TRBV15 and TRBJ2-6; maybe TRBD1 (6 bases). CDR1 and CDR2 from the germline V gene are LNHNV and YYDKDF (reference sequence). The CDR3 is made up of 15 amino acids. Trimming removed 5 bases at V and 1 base at J, with 9 bases between.

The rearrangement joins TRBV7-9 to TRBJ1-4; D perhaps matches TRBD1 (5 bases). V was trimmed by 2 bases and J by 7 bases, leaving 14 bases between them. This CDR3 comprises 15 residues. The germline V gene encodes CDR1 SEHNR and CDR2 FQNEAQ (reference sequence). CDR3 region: CASSLFSQRGEKLFF. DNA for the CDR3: TGTGCCAGCAGCTTATTCTCCCAAAGGGGTGAAAAACTGTTTTTT.

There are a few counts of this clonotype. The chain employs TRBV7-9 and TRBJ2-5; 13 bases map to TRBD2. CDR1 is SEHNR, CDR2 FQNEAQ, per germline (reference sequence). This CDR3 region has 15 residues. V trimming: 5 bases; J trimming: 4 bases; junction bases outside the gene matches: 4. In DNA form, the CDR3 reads TGTGCCAGCAGCCTGGGACTAGCGGGAACAGAGACCCAGTACTTC. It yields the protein CASSLGLAGTETQYF.

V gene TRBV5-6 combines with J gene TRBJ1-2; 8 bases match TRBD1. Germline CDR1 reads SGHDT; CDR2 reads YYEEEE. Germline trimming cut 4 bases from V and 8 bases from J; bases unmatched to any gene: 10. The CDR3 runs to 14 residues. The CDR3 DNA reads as TGTGCCAGCAGCCCAAAGGACAGGGTATACGGCTACACCTTC. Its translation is CASSPKDRVYGYTF.

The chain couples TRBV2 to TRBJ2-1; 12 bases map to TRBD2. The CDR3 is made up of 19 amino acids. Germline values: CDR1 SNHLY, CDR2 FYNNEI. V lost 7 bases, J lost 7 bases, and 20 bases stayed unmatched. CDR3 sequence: CASKAWDGTLAGGRNEQFF. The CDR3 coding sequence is TGTGCCAGCAAAGCCTGGGACGGAACCCTAGCGGGAGGGCGGAATGAGCAGTTCTTC.

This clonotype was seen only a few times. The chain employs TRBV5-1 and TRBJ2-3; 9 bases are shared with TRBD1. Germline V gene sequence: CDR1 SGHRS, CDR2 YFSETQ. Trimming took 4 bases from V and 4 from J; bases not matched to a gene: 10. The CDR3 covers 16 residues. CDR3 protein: CASSAGTGNFPDTQYF. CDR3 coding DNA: TGCGCCAGCAGCGCGGGGACAGGGAACTTTCCAGATACGCAGTATTTT.

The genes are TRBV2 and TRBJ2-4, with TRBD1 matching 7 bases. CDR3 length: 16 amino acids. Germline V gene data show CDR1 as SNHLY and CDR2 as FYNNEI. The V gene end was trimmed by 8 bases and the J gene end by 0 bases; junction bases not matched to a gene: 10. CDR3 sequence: CASQGVDTGAKNIQYF. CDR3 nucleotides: TGTGCCAGCCAGGGGGTGGACACGGGAGCCAAAAACATTCAGTACTTC.

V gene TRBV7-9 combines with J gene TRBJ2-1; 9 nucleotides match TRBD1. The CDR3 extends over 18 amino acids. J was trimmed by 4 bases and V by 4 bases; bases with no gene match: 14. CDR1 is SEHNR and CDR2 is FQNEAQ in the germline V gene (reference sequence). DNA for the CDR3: TGTGCCAGCAGCTCCCCTGAGGGACAGGGCTTAATATACAATGAGCAGTTCTTC. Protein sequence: CASSSPEGQGLIYNEQFF.